A selection of T cell receptor beta chains follows, all from one sample in a study of cytomegalovirus exposure and HLA in healthy donors. TCRdb keeps only in-frame clones here, not all; method: immunoSEQ multiplex PCR. The table shows under 200,000 clones, with 60% to 80% occurring only once. The sequenced sample consisted of PBMCs. The receptors originated from a man aged 60-69 years in good health and CMV-seronegative. Each CDR3 is given with its conserved first and last residue. D genes are given only for firm matches. Part of the rows lack a size; the others show once, few, many or a class for expanded clones.

v_gene,abundance,j_gene,d_gene,CDR3nt,CDR3aa
TRBV28,few,TRBJ1-2,.,TGTGCCAGCAGTTCCCTGGGCTACACCTTC,CASSSLGYTF
TRBV25-1,.,TRBJ2-3,.,TGTGCCAGCAGCCCCTCGGGGCGGGACACAGATACGCAGTATTTT,CASSPSGRDTDTQYF
TRBV9,.,TRBJ1-1,.,TGTGCCAGCAGTAGGAGTGTACTCACTGAAGCTTTCTTT,CASSRSVLTEAFF
TRBV12-5,.,TRBJ1-1,TRBD1,TGTGCTAGTGGTTTGGGCCTAGGACAGGGCTCTGAAGCTTTCTTT,CASGLGLGQGSEAFF
TRBV6-1,.,TRBJ2-2,.,TGTGCCAGCAGGTTCAGGGGAACCGGGGAGCTGTTTTTT,CASRFRGTGELFF
TRBV5-1,.,TRBJ2-3,TRBD1,TGCGCCAGCAGCACGACAGGGGCCGGGGGCACAGATACGCAGTATTTT,CASSTTGAGGTDTQYF
TRBV7-2,.,TRBJ2-1,TRBD2,TGTGCCAGCAGCTCCGGGGGCTTAGCGGGAGAGCAGTTCTTC,CASSSGGLAGEQFF
TRBV29-1,.,TRBJ1-1,.,TGCAGCGTGTGGAGCGGCGCTGAAGCTTTCTTT,CSVWSGAEAFF
TRBV7-2,.,TRBJ2-2,.,TGTGCCAGCAGCAACGTCAAGGGAGGCACCGGGGAGCTGTTTTTT,CASSNVKGGTGELFF
TRBV19,.,TRBJ1-1,.,TGTGCCAGTAGTATAGCAGGGGTGCATGGAGCTTTCTTT,CASSIAGVHGAFF
TRBV4-1,.,TRBJ1-2,.,TGCGCCAGCAGCTCAAATGGGCTGAGGGATCCCTCCTATGGCTACACCTTC,CASSSNGLRDPSYGYTF
TRBV19,.,TRBJ1-5,.,TGTGCCAGCCAGGGACGGAGGGAACCCAATCAGCCCCAGCATTTT,CASQGRREPNQPQHF
TRBV2,.,TRBJ2-1,.,TGTGCCAGCAGAGCACAGGCCTACAATGAGCAGTTCTTC,CASRAQAYNEQFF
TRBV6-1,.,TRBJ1-3,.,TGTGCCAGCAGTGAAATACTTTACAGGGCCACCATATATTTT,CASSEILYRATIYF
TRBV10-3,.,TRBJ2-1,TRBD2,TGTGCCATCAGTGGGGGTAGCGGGAGAGATGAGCAGTTCTTC,CAISGGSGRDEQFF
TRBV10-3,.,TRBJ1-5,.,TGTGCCATCAGTGATGCCGGACAGAGCAATCAGCCCCAGCATTTT,CAISDAGQSNQPQHF
TRBV11-2,.,TRBJ2-7,.,TGTGCCAGCAGCTTAGGCGGTCCACTCTACGAGCAGTACTTC,CASSLGGPLYEQYF
TRBV5-4,.,TRBJ1-1,TRBD1,TGTGCCAGCAGCTTTGGACAGGGTACTGAAGCTTTCTTT,CASSFGQGTEAFF
TRBV5-1,.,TRBJ2-1,TRBD1,TGCGCCAGCAGCCCGGAGCCGGGACAGGGACAGTATGAGCAGTTCTTC,CASSPEPGQGQYEQFF
TRBV28,once,TRBJ2-5,.,TGTGCCAGCGCGGCGGAGCGGCAAGAGACCCAGTACTTC,CASAAERQETQYF
TRBV7-2,.,TRBJ1-5,.,TGTGCCAGCAGCTTAGTACGACTCAATCAGCCCCAGAATTTT,CASSLVRLNQPQNF
TRBV6-6,.,TRBJ2-7,.,TGTGCCAGCAGTTACGCGTTACAGGGTACCGAGCAGTACTTC,CASSYALQGTEQYF
TRBV12-5,.,TRBJ2-3,TRBD1,TGTGCTAGTGGTTTGGTCCTGACAGGGAGCACAGATACGCAGTATTTT,CASGLVLTGSTDTQYF
TRBV6-4,.,TRBJ2-3,TRBD2,TGTGCCAGCAGTGAGGGGACTAGCGGGACAGATACGCAGTATTTT,CASSEGTSGTDTQYF
TRBV5-6,.,TRBJ2-3,TRBD1,TGTGCCAGCAGCGGCATAAAAGGGGGCTTGGTGACAGATACGCAGTATTTT,CASSGIKGGLVTDTQYF
TRBV7-3,.,TRBJ2-2,TRBD1,TGTGCCAGCAGCAGAACAGGGGGTGTGGGGAACACCGGGGAGCTGTTTTTT,CASSRTGGVGNTGELFF
TRBV10-1,.,TRBJ2-7,.,TGCGCCACCTATATGGTTCGGGTCTCCTACGAGCAGTACTTC,CATYMVRVSYEQYF
TRBV6-5,.,TRBJ2-3,TRBD2,TGTGCCAGCAGTTTCCTAGCGGGAGATGGCACAGATACGCAGTATTTT,CASSFLAGDGTDTQYF
TRBV29-1,.,TRBJ2-7,.,TGCAGCGTTGAGACAGTTTCCTACGAGCAGTACTTC,CSVETVSYEQYF
TRBV5-1,once,TRBJ2-2,.,TGCGCCAGCAGCTTGTACACTACGGGCACCGGGGAGCTGTTTTTT,CASSLYTTGTGELFF
TRBV10-3,.,TRBJ1-5,.,TGTGCCATCAGTGAGAATCAGGGAAATCAGCCCCAGCATTTT,CAISENQGNQPQHF
TRBV5-6,.,TRBJ1-1,TRBD1,TGTGCCAGCAGCCGATTGAACAGGGGGGACACTGAAGCTTTCTTT,CASSRLNRGDTEAFF
TRBV7-2,.,TRBJ1-1,.,TGTGCCAGCAGCTCCCGCCCAGGGTGGGCTTTCTTT,CASSSRPGWAFF
TRBV19,.,TRBJ1-2,TRBD1,TGTGCCAGTAGAGGACAGGGGAACTATGGCTACACCTTC,CASRGQGNYGYTF
TRBV4-3,few,TRBJ1-4,.,TGCGCCAGCAGCCAAAACGTCGTTACAGATGAAAAACTGTTTTTT,CASSQNVVTDEKLFF
TRBV5-1,once,TRBJ2-5,.,TGCGCCAGCAGCTTGGGGTTGGCGGGCGACCGGCAAGAGACCCAGTACTTC,CASSLGLAGDRQETQYF
TRBV27,few,TRBJ2-1,TRBD2,TGTGCCAGCGGACTAGCGGGAGATTCTAATGAGCAGTTCTTC,CASGLAGDSNEQFF
TRBV5-1,.,TRBJ2-1,TRBD1,TGCGCCAGCAGCTTGACAGGGGGCGATTACAATGAGCAGTTCTTC,CASSLTGGDYNEQFF
TRBV6-6,few,TRBJ2-2,.,TGTGCCAGCAGTTACGCATCAGGGGAAACCGGGGAGCTGTTTTTT,CASSYASGETGELFF
TRBV10-1,.,TRBJ2-2,.,TGCGCCAGCAGTGAGGGCCTAGCTAGCGGGGAGCTGTTTTTT,CASSEGLASGELFF
TRBV11-2,.,TRBJ1-3,.,TGTGCCAGCAGCTTAGGGGCCACGGAAGACACCATATATTTT,CASSLGATEDTIYF
TRBV7-8,few,TRBJ1-3,.,TGTGCCAGCAGCCCAGGACGGGACTCTGGAAACACCATATATTTT,CASSPGRDSGNTIYF
TRBV7-6,.,TRBJ2-7,TRBD1,TGTGCCAGCAGCCAGGGACAGGGTAGGGACGAGCAGTACTTC,CASSQGQGRDEQYF
TRBV10-1,.,TRBJ2-5,.,TGCGCCAGCAGTTTACAGGGAGACGAGACCCAGTACTTC,CASSLQGDETQYF
TRBV29-1,once,TRBJ2-7,TRBD1,TGCAGCGCTGAGAACGCAGGGGGAACGTACGAGCAGTACTTC,CSAENAGGTYEQYF